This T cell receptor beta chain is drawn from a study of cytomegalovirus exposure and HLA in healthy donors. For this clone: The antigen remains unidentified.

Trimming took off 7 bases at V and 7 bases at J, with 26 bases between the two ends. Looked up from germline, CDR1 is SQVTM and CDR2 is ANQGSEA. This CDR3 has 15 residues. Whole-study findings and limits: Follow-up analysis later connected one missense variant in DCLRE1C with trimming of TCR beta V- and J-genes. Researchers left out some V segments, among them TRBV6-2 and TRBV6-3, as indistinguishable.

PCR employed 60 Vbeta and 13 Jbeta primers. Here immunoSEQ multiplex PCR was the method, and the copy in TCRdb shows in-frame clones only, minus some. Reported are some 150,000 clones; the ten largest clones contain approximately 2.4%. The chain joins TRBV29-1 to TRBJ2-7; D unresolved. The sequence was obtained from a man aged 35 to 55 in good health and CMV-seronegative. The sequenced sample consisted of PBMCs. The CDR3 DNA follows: TGCAGCGCTCAGACCCCAGGCCCTGATCTTTCAGAGCAGTACTTC. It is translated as CSAQTPGPDLSEQYF.